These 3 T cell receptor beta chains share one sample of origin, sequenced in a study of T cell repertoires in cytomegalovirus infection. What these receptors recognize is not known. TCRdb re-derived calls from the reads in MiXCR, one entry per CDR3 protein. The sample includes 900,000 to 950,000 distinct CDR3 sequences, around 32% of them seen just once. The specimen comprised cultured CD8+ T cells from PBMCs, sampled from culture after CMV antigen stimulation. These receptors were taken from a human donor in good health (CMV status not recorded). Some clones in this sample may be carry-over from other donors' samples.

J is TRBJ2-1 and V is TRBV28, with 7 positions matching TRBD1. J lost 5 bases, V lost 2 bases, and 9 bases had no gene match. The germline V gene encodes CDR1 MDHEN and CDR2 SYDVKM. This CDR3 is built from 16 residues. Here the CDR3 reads CASSLLDRDSDNEQFF. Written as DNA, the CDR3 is TGTGCCAGCAGTTTACTCGACCGGGACAGTGACAATGAGCAGTTCTTC. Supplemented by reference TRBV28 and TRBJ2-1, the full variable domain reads DVKVTQSSRYLVKRTGEKVFLECVQDMDHENMFWYRQDPGLGLRLIYFSYDVKMKEKGDIPEGYSVSREKKERFSLILESASTNQTSMYLCASSLLDRDSDNEQFFGPGTRLTVL.

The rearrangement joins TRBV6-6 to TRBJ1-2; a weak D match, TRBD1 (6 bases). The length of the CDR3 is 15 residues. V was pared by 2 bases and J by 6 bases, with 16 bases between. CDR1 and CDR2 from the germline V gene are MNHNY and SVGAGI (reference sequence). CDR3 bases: TGTGCCAGCAGTTACGTGGTTGGGGGGGCGAATGGCTACACCTTC. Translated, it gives CASSYVVGGANGYTF.

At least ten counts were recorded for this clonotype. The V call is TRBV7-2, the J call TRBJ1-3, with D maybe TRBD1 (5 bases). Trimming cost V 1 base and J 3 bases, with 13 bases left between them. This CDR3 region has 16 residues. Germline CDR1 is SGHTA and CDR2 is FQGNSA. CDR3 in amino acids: CASSLGLEGFGNTIYF. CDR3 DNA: TGTGCCAGCAGCTTAGGGTTGGAGGGGTTTGGAAACACCATATATTTT.